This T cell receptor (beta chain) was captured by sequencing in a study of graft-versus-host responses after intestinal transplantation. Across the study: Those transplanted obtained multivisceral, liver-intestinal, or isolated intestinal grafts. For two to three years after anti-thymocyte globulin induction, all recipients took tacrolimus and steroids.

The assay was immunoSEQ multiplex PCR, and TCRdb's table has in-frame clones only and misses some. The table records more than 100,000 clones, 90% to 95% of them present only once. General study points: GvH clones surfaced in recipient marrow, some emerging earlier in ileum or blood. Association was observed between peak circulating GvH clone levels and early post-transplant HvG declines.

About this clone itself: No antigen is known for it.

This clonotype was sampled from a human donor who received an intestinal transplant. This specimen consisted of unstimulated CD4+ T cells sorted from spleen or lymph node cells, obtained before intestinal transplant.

The CDR3 DNA reads TGTGCCAGCAGAGGTCACAGTAGCACAGATACGCAGTATTTT. Translated, it gives CASRGHSSTDTQYF. This rearrangement joins TRBV9 to TRBJ2-3; the D is unclear. Trimming took off 5 bases at V and 0 bases at J, with 10 bases between the two ends. The CDR3 runs 14 residues. CDR1 SGDLS and CDR2 YYNGEE come from the germline V gene.